Shown below are 17 T cell receptor beta chains from a single sample sequenced in a study of CD8 T cells in Susac syndrome. The RNA, 0.5 to 1 ug, was put through reverse transcription using random hexamers. Each CDR3 protein gets one entry after TCRdb re-called the immunoSEQ multiplex PCR reads with MiXCR. The sample carries around 300,000 distinct CDR3 sequences, about nine tenths recorded once. Material for sequencing was CD8+ T cells from PBMCs. These TCRs come from a human donor with multiple sclerosis.

The J gene is TRBJ2-7, the V gene TRBV5-1; the match to TRBD2 covers 9 bases. With 3 bases clipped from V and 6 bases from J, the junction kept 13 bases outside the gene matches. CDR1 is SGHRS, CDR2 YFSETQ, per germline. The CDR3 extends over 16 amino acids. The CDR3 nucleotides read TGCGCCAGCAGCTCCGGGACTAGCAATTCGGCCGGCGAGCAGTACTTC. Its translation: CASSSGTSNSAGEQYF.

The chain is built from TRBV20-1 and TRBJ1-2; 8 bases match TRBD1. The CDR3 extends over 15 amino acids. With 1 base clipped from V and 5 bases from J, the junction kept 9 bases outside the gene matches. The germline gives CDR1 DFQATT, CDR2 SNEGSKA (reference sequence). The CDR3 sequence: CSARALDRAGYGYTF. CDR3 sequence (DNA): TGCAGTGCTAGAGCCTTGGACAGGGCTGGGTATGGCTACACCTTC.

The chain combines TRBV9 with TRBJ2-1; 8 nucleotides agree with TRBD2. Germline loops: CDR1 SGDLS, CDR2 YYNGEE. V dropped 7 bases and J dropped 8; count of bases not matched to a gene: 8. The CDR3 has 13 amino acids. The DNA for the CDR3 is TGTGCCAGCTCACGGGGGGGTGAGGATGAGCAGTTCTTC. Encoded protein: CASSRGGEDEQFF.

This rearrangement joins TRBV9 to TRBJ2-1; possibly TRBD1 or TRBD2 for D (5 bases each). V lost 5 bases and J 9 bases, leaving 12 bases between the germline ends. From germline, CDR1 is SGDLS and CDR2 YYNGEE. There are 12 residues in the CDR3. The CDR3 spells CASRGSGREQFF. The CDR3 region has the DNA TGTGCCAGCAGGGGCTCGGGGCGTGAGCAGTTCTTC. Complete variable domain (other parts from reference TRBV9 and TRBJ2-1): DSGVTQTPKHLITATGQRVTLRCSPRSGDLSVYWYQQSLDQGLQFLIQYYNGEERAKGNILERFSAQQFPDLHSELNLSSLELGDSALYFCASRGSGREQFFGPGTRLTVL.

CDR3 DNA sequence: TGTGCCACCAGCACTAAACTAGATCTAGTGAACACCGGGGAGCTGTTTTTT. Protein product: CATSTKLDLVNTGELFF. The chain carries TRBV15 and TRBJ2-2, with D possibly matching TRBD2 (5 bases). The length of the CDR3 is 17 residues. V gave up 4 bases and J gave up 1 base, with 16 bases separating them. Germline assignment: CDR1 LNHNV and CDR2 YYDKDF (reference sequence).

V usage is TRBV27 and J usage is TRBJ2-7, with TRBD2 matching over 7 bases. The length of the CDR3 is 15 residues. The trim removed 2 bases at V and 5 bases at J, leaving 9 bases unmatched. Looked up from germline, CDR1 is MNHEY and CDR2 is SMNVEV (reference sequence). CDR3 in amino acids: CASSLKVGGRDEQYF. CDR3 nucleotide sequence: TGTGCCAGCAGTTTAAAGGTCGGGGGGAGAGACGAGCAGTACTTC.

With regard to this clonotype: At one end the junction does not follow the germline gene, possibly because of a read error. The chain combines TRBV29-1 with TRBJ2-1; 10 positions agree with TRBD1. CDR3 length equals 12 residues. Germline assignment: CDR1 SQVTM and CDR2 ANQGSEA. The CDR3 DNA sequence: TGCAGCGTTGAAGATTGGACAGGGGGTGGATCCTTC. Amino acids: CSVEDWTGGGSF.

The CDR3 DNA reads as TGCAGTGCAACGCCGGACCAATGGGAGTACTTC. This encodes CSATPDQWEYF. The V call is TRBV20-1, the J call TRBJ2-4; D not resolved. The V end lost 6 bases, the J end lost 14 bases, and 17 bases lay between the germline ends. CDR3 length: 11 amino acids. Germline lookup yields CDR1 DFQATT and CDR2 SNEGSKA (reference sequence).

As DNA, the CDR3 is TGTGCCAAAGGGACAGGGGACAATGAGCAGTTCTTC. It codes for CAKGTGDNEQFF. This chain uses TRBV30 with TRBJ2-1; 10 positions match TRBD1. V lost 8 bases and J lost 5; bases outside the gene matches: 3. The CDR3 covers 12 residues. The germline V gene encodes CDR1 GTSNPN and CDR2 SVGIG (reference sequence). The full variable domain, rest sourced from reference TRBV30 and TRBJ2-1, is SQTIHQWPATLVQPVGSPLSLECTVEGTSNPNLYWYRQAAGRGLQLLFYSVGIGQISSEVPQNLSASRPQDRQFILSSKKLLLSDSGFYLCAKGTGDNEQFFGPGTRLTVL.

The chain is built from TRBV19 and TRBJ2-7; D gene ambiguous. This CDR3 contains 11 residues. V gave up 6 bases and J gave up 3 bases, with 6 bases separating them. Germline V CDR1 and CDR2: LNHDA, SQIVND (reference sequence). The CDR3 DNA reads as TGTGCCAGTAGATCCCACTACGAGCAGTACTTC. Protein sequence: CASRSHYEQYF.

The CDR3 here is CAISESVGTLGGSNEKLFF. DNA for the CDR3: TGTGCCATCAGTGAGTCCGTAGGGACCCTAGGGGGATCTAATGAAAAACTGTTTTTT. V usage is TRBV10-3 and J usage is TRBJ1-4, with D maybe TRBD1 (6 bases). Germline V lookup: CDR1 ENHRY, CDR2 SYGVKD. V was clipped by 0 bases and J by 3 bases, with 20 bases between them. This CDR3 comprises 19 residues.

The genes are TRBV5-6 and TRBJ2-7, with 8 positions matching TRBD1. This CDR3 has 15 residues. V gave up 1 base and J gave up 0 bases; unmatched junction bases: 3. The germline V gene has CDR1 SGHDT and CDR2 YYEEEE. The CDR3 spells CASSLWTGLSYEQYF. As DNA, the CDR3 is TGTGCCAGCAGCTTGTGGACAGGGCTCTCCTACGAGCAGTACTTC.

The rearrangement uses TRBV4-2 and TRBJ2-2, with 8 bases identical to TRBD2. The germline gives CDR1 LGHNA, CDR2 YNFKEQ. The CDR3 is 16 residues long. Trimming cost V 0 bases and J 5 bases; bases outside gene matches: 5. In DNA form, the CDR3 reads TGTGCCAGCAGCCAAGATCATGCGGGGGGAACCGGGGAGCTGTTTTTT. It is translated as CASSQDHAGGTGELFF.

The V and J genes are TRBV29-1 and TRBJ1-5, with 9 bases fitting TRBD1. Losses at the gene ends were 6 bases for V and 11 bases for J; bases not matched to a gene: 8. The CDR3 loop spans 12 amino acids. The germline V gene encodes CDR1 SQVTM and CDR2 ANQGSEA. The CDR3 sequence: CSVSGQGEAQHF. CDR3 coding DNA: TGCAGCGTCTCGGGACAGGGAGAAGCCCAGCATTTT.

The gene calls are TRBV10-3 and TRBJ2-7, with D possibly TRBD2 on 6 matching bases. CDR1 is ENHRY, CDR2 SYGVKD, per germline. This CDR3 has 14 amino acids. CDR3 nucleotide sequence: TGTGCTACAACGGGGGACCCCTCACTCTACGAGCAGTACTTC. It codes for CATTGDPSLYEQYF.

J is TRBJ2-7 and V is TRBV9; D is possibly TRBD1 (6 bases). V lost 2 bases and J lost 4, with 25 bases in between. This CDR3 comprises 18 residues. Germline CDR1 SGDLS, CDR2 YYNGEE. Written as DNA, the CDR3 is TGTGCCAGCAGCGTCCCCCCCAAAGACAGGCGAAGATCTTACGAGCAGTACTTC. As protein: CASSVPPKDRRRSYEQYF.

This sequence joins TRBV10-3 and TRBJ2-5, with 8 positions matching TRBD2. The CDR3 is made up of 13 amino acids. The trim removed 10 bases at V and 5 bases at J, leaving 9 bases unmatched. The germline V gene encodes CDR1 ENHRY and CDR2 SYGVKD. Written as DNA, the CDR3 is TGTGCCACCGAACCGGGGGGGCAGGAGACCCAGTACTTC. Its protein is CATEPGGQETQYF.